The rows below give T cell receptor beta chains drawn from one sample of a study of response to subunit inactivated influenza vaccine. TCRdb re-derived calls from the RT-PCR reads in MiXCR, one entry per CDR3 protein. Here the sample spans 650,000 to 700,000 distinct CDR3 sequences, 15% to 17% being singletons. The material sequenced was PBMCs from blood, taken 11 to 12 days after vaccination. The receptors stem from a man aged 45-65 years who received an inactivated influenza vaccine. The CDR3 runs from the conserved cysteine through the conserved F or W. The D gene is left open where the match is weak. A clone size is listed for some rows: how often the clone was seen (once, few, many), or a class if it is expanded.

clone_size,v_call,d_call,j_call,cdr3_nt,cdr3_aa
few,TRBV12-3/TRBV12-4,NA,TRBJ1-1,TGTGCCAGCAGTCCCCACAAGGCTGAAGCTTTCTTT,CASSPHKAEAFF
NA,TRBV4-2,TRBD1,TRBJ2-7,TGTGCCAGCAGCCTCAGCTACCGGCGGGACAGGGACTCCTACGAGCAGTACTTC,CASSLSYRRDRDSYEQYF
few,TRBV13,TRBD1,TRBJ2-7,TGTGCCAGCAGCTTAGTAGGGATTGACAGGGGCTACGAGCAGTACTTC,CASSLVGIDRGYEQYF
NA,TRBV20-1,TRBD2,TRBJ2-7,TGCAGTGCTGTCGGTCGGCGGGAGGTCCCTTTGCAGTACTTC,CSAVGRREVPLQYF
NA,TRBV6-2/TRBV6-3,TRBD1,TRBJ2-1,TGTGCCAGCAGAGCACAGGGGTACAATGAGCAGTTCTTC,CASRAQGYNEQFF
many,TRBV7-2,TRBD2,TRBJ2-5,TGTGCCAGCAGACCGCTAGCGGGAGTAGAGACCCAGTACTTC,CASRPLAGVETQYF
few,TRBV6-1,NA,TRBJ1-1,TGTGCCAGCAGCCCAGAGCTCTTGAACACTGAAGCTTTCTTT,CASSPELLNTEAFF
NA,TRBV2,NA,TRBJ1-4,TGTGCCAGCGGGAGGGGAGCAAATGAAAAACTGTTTTTT,CASGRGANEKLFF
few,TRBV12-3/TRBV12-4,NA,TRBJ1-1,TGTGCCAGCAGTACCCGGTCGAGGGGTCGAACTGAAGCTTTCTTT,CASSTRSRGRTEAFF
NA,TRBV7-8,TRBD2,TRBJ2-3,TGTGCCAGCAGCCGCCGGACTAGCGGAAGTTCAGATACGCAGTATTTT,CASSRRTSGSSDTQYF
NA,TRBV29-1,TRBD2,TRBJ2-7,TGCAGCGCTACTAGCGGGAGGGCGGACGAGCAGTACTTC,CSATSGRADEQYF
few,TRBV7-2,NA,TRBJ2-2,TGTGCCAGCAGCTTAGTAGTCAGGGCACCCGGGGAGCTGTTTTTT,CASSLVVRAPGELFF
once,TRBV28,TRBD1,TRBJ1-5,TGTGCCAGGAGGGGGCGAAGGCAGCCCCAGCATTTT,CARRGRRQPQHF
NA,TRBV5-4,NA,TRBJ1-1,TGTGCCAGCAGCTTGGACCAGCAAAGGGCTTTCTTT,CASSLDQQRAFF
NA,TRBV4-1,TRBD1,TRBJ2-7,TGCGCCAGCAGCCAAGCCGGGACAGGGGCCTACGAGCAGTACTTC,CASSQAGTGAYEQYF
many,TRBV11-2,NA,TRBJ2-1,TGTGCCAGCAGCTTAGTCGGGGAGACCTCCTACAATGAGCAGTTCTTC,CASSLVGETSYNEQFF
NA,TRBV7-2,NA,TRBJ1-6,TGTGCCAGCAGCTTTAAGTTGGGTTCACCCCTCCACTTT,CASSFKLGSPLHF
NA,TRBV20-1,TRBD2,TRBJ2-1,TGCAGTGCAAGTCTGGGGACTAGCGGGAGCAATGAGCAGTTCTTC,CSASLGTSGSNEQFF
few,TRBV7-2,TRBD1,TRBJ2-3,TGTGCCAGCAGACGACAGGGAATTGGCACAGATACGCAGTATTTT,CASRRQGIGTDTQYF
once,TRBV10-3,TRBD2,TRBJ2-1,TGTGCCATCAAGGGAATAGCGGGAGGGGACAATGAGCAGTTCTTC,CAIKGIAGGDNEQFF
NA,TRBV6-1,NA,TRBJ2-5,TGTGCCAGCAGTCAACTGACGGGTAAACAAGAGACCCAGTACTTC,CASSQLTGKQETQYF
NA,TRBV7-9,TRBD1,TRBJ2-3,TGTGCCAGCAGTTCCGGGACAGGAGTAGATACGCAGTATTTT,CASSSGTGVDTQYF
few,TRBV30,TRBD1,TRBJ1-1,TGTGCCTGGCGGCAGGGGGCCGGCACTGAAGCTTTCTTT,CAWRQGAGTEAFF
few,TRBV20-1,NA,TRBJ2-5,TGCAGTGCTAGGGGTTCGTACCAAGAGACCCAGTACTTC,CSARGSYQETQYF
NA,TRBV20-1,TRBD2,TRBJ2-1,TGCAGTGCCCCTATTGTCCTAGGGAGGGGTAATGAGCAGTTCTTC,CSAPIVLGRGNEQFF
NA,TRBV5-1,NA,TRBJ2-7,TGCGCCAGCAGCTATATAGCTACCTACGAGCAGTACTTC,CASSYIATYEQYF
few,TRBV6-5,NA,TRBJ2-6,TGTGCCAGCAGTTACTCGATTATGTCCTCTGGGGCCAACGTCCTGACTTTC,CASSYSIMSSGANVLTF
NA,TRBV20-1,TRBD1,TRBJ2-7,TGCAGCTCAGCAACAGGGGGCCACGAGCAGTACTTC,CSSATGGHEQYF
NA,TRBV27,TRBD1,TRBJ1-5,TGTGCCAGCAGTACCGGACAGGGAGATCAGCCCCAGCATTTT,CASSTGQGDQPQHF
NA,TRBV7-2,TRBD1,TRBJ2-5,TGTGCCAGCAGCCGACAGGGATGGGAGACCCAGTACTTC,CASSRQGWETQYF
few,TRBV3-1,NA,TRBJ2-5,TGTGCCAGCAGCCACTCAGGAGTAGGGGAGAGCGAGACCCAGTACTTC,CASSHSGVGESETQYF
few,TRBV10-3,NA,TRBJ1-5,TGTGCCATCAGAAGGACAGAAAATCAGCCCCAGCATTTT,CAIRRTENQPQHF
NA,TRBV20-1,TRBD2,TRBJ2-1,TGCAGTGCTAGTCGGGGAGCGGGAGGCCTCTACAATGAGCAGTTCTTC,CSASRGAGGLYNEQFF
NA,TRBV28,TRBD1,TRBJ1-2,TGTGCCAGCAGTGCGCCAGGGGGCATAGCCTATGGCTACACCTTC,CASSAPGGIAYGYTF
few,TRBV12-3/TRBV12-4,NA,TRBJ1-3,TGTGCCAGCAGTTCGGGCCTCTCTGGAAACACCATATATTTT,CASSSGLSGNTIYF
NA,TRBV20-1,TRBD1,TRBJ2-7,TGCAGTGCTAGCAGGGGGCGGTCCTACGAGCAGTACTTC,CSASRGRSYEQYF
NA,TRBV5-1,TRBD1,TRBJ1-4,TGCGCCAGCAGCTATGACAGGGGAGCTAATGAAAAACTGTTTTTT,CASSYDRGANEKLFF
NA,TRBV6-5,NA,TRBJ2-7,TGTGCCAGCAGTTACTCGAAGTCCGGCTACGAGCAGTACTTC,CASSYSKSGYEQYF
many,TRBV5-1,NA,TRBJ2-3,TGCGCCAGCGCTGGAGGGGCGGGTATCGTTGATACGCAGTATTTT,CASAGGAGIVDTQYF
many,TRBV15,NA,TRBJ1-5,TGTGCCACCAGCAGAGATCGGTGGGGGACGGTAAGAATACCCCAGCATTTT,CATSRDRWGTVRIPQHF